The next 8 T cell receptor beta chains were all read from a single sample in a study of shared T cell receptors in the human thymus. TCRdb's copy holds only in-frame clones and misses some; the assay was immunoSEQ multiplex PCR. The sample includes hundreds of thousands of clones, roughly 90% of them seen just once. The sample also formed part of further work on human thymus T cells.

The sample consisted of thymocytes. These receptors were collected from a boy in the first two years of life with a congenital heart defect.

V usage is TRBV6-5 and J usage is TRBJ2-5; 10 bases are a match to TRBD1. V lost 6 bases, J lost 4 bases, and 5 bases stayed unmatched. This CDR3 spans 14 amino acids. The germline V gene encodes CDR1 MNHEY and CDR2 SVGAGI. The CDR3 DNA sequence: TGTGCCAGCAGCGAGACAGGGGGCGCAGAGACCCAGTACTTC. It codes for CASSETGGAETQYF.

Points on this clone: This sample also contains other DNA sequences that code for the same CDR3. V is TRBV18 and J is TRBJ1-1, with 11 bases identical to TRBD1. CDR1 is KGHSH, CDR2 LQKENI, per germline. This CDR3 region has 15 residues. The J segment lost 4 bases and the V segment lost 6 bases, leaving 7 bases of the junction unmatched. DNA for the CDR3: TGTGCCAGCTCCCCCGGACAGGGGGCGGCCACTGAAGCTTTCTTT. Translation gives CASSPGQGAATEAFF.

This chain links TRBV6-5 with TRBJ2-7; D uncertain. Germline CDR1 and CDR2: MNHEY and SVGAGI. The CDR3 sequence is 12 residues long. V was clipped by 6 bases and J by 2 bases, with 8 bases between them. The CDR3 DNA is TGTGCCAGCAGCCCCTTTGCCTACGAGCAGTACTTC. Translation: CASSPFAYEQYF.

The chain uses TRBV9 and TRBJ1-5, with D hard to call. This CDR3 region has 14 residues. Germline-derived CDR1 and CDR2 are SGDLS and YYNGEE. V dropped 5 bases and J dropped 2 bases, with 11 bases sitting between them. CDR3 nucleotide sequence: TGTGCCAGCAGTGAAAATCCAGGCAATCAGCCCCAGCATTTT. This codes for CASSENPGNQPQHF.

The chain combines TRBV11-2 with TRBJ1-5; 11 nucleotides align to TRBD1. The CDR3 totals 15 residues. CDR1 SGHAT and CDR2 FQNNGV come from the germline V gene. V trimming: 1 base; J trimming: 4 bases; junction bases outside the gene matches: 0. CDR3 nucleotides: TGTGCCAGCAGCTTAGGGGACAGGGGGAATCAGCCCCAGCATTTT. Translated: CASSLGDRGNQPQHF.

The chain recombines TRBV19 with TRBJ1-1; 9 bases are a match to TRBD1. The trim removed 4 bases at V and 0 bases at J, leaving 12 bases unmatched. Germline V gives CDR1 LNHDA, CDR2 SQIVND (reference sequence). The CDR3 runs to 18 residues. The DNA for the CDR3 is TGTGCCAGTAGTAGACAACCGGGACAGGGCTTCATGAACACTGAAGCTTTCTTT. Protein sequence: CASSRQPGQGFMNTEAFF. Variable domain in full (rest from reference TRBV19 and TRBJ1-1): DGGITQSPKYLFRKEGQNVTLSCEQNLNHDAMYWYRQDPGQGLRLIYYSQIVNDFQKGDIAEGYSVSREKKESFPLTVTSAQKNPTAFYLCASSRQPGQGFMNTEAFFGQGTRLTVV.

The rearrangement uses TRBV6-5 and TRBJ2-7, with 7 bases lining up with TRBD2. Germline V gives CDR1 MNHEY, CDR2 SVGAGI. Losses at the gene ends were 6 bases for V and 2 bases for J; bases not matched to a gene: 7. The length of the CDR3 is 14 residues. This CDR3 is CASRHLAEAYEQYF. The CDR3 DNA is TGTGCCAGCAGACACCTAGCGGAAGCCTACGAGCAGTACTTC.

V is TRBV28 and J is TRBJ1-2; 12 bases match TRBD1. The CDR3 length is 18 residues. CDR1 MDHEN and CDR2 SYDVKM come from the germline V gene. With V trimmed by 7 bases and J by 8 bases, 20 bases remained unmatched. This CDR3 is CASKGANRDRGRGPGYTF. The DNA of the CDR3 is TGTGCCAGCAAAGGGGCGAACCGGGACAGGGGGCGAGGTCCCGGCTACACCTTC.